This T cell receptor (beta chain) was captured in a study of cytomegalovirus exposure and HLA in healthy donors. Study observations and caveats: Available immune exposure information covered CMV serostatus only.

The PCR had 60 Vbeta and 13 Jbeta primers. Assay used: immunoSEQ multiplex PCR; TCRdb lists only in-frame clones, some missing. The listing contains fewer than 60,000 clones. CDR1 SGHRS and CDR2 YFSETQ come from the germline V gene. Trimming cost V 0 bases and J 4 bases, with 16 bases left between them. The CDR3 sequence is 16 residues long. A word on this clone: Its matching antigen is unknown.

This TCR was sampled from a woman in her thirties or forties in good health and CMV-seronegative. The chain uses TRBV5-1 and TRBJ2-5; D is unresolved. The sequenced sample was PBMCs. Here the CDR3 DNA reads TGCGCCAGCAGCTTGGCCTTGGTGGTGAGTGGAGAGACCCAGTACTTC. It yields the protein CASSLALVVSGETQYF.